This TCR beta chain was captured in a study of T-cell reconstitution after alpha-beta-depleted transplantation in children. Unique molecular identifiers were built into the TCRbeta library. TCRdb independently ran MiXCR on the PCR reads; one entry per CDR3 protein. The sample yields over 300,000 distinct CDR3 sequences, under 13% seen once. The CDR3 sequence is 15 residues long. V gave up 0 bases and J gave up 4 bases, with 13 bases separating them. Germline V lookup: CDR1 SGHDT, CDR2 YYEEEE. The source was PBMCs from the stem cell graft donor, collected from the stem cell graft. This TCR was sampled from a human donor who donated a stem cell graft to a child with acute lymphoblastic leukemia. The chain recombines TRBV5-6 with TRBJ1-1, with D hard to call. CDR3 sequence reads: CASSLAGELATEAFF. Written as DNA, the CDR3 is TGTGCCAGCAGCTTGGCCGGGGAACTGGCCACTGAAGCTTTCTTT.